Included here is one TCR beta chain sequence, with context. This clone was recorded at least ten times. Which antigen it targets is not known. No per-base quality is available; no much larger clone lies one base away. All of the isolated RNA was reverse transcribed with the High Capacity cDNA Reverse Transcription Kit, so expressed TCRB transcripts were sequenced. Deep immunoSEQ sequencing was performed on naive, central memory and regulatory T cell samples, with an average of approximately 3.9 million total reads per sample. After sorted cells were lysed in RLT buffer, RNA was extracted with DNase-treated RNeasy Micro or Mini kits, with the choice depending on cell number. Each cell subset was processed on its own to prevent cross-contamination, while patient and healthy donor samples were processed together. Using the immunoSEQ multiplex PCR, TCRB sequences were amplified from cDNA into 87-bp fragments spanning the CDR3 region. The amplicons were sequenced using the Illumina HiSeq platform. The original pipeline was this. PCR bias was corrected computationally using synthetic template baselines, and reads within Hamming distance 2 were collapsed, with unmergeable singletons discarded. Reads were aligned against IMGT so that V, D and J genes, CDR3 length and insertions or deletions at six rearrangement sites could be assigned. Within each subset, clonotype counts were normalized to sorted cell number, after which true diversity and Gini coefficients were computed with the tcR R package. The overlap coefficient, calculated on TCRB nucleotide sequences, was used to measure repertoire sharing. Out-of-frame TCRB sequences from naive cells were analyzed to stand in for the pre-selection repertoire. TCRdb re-hosts the immuneACCESS table, in-frame sequences only. Its copies lack some clones; in the studies checked, an unresolved V gene accounts for under half of them, and the cause for the rest is not known. For V, J and clone size, that table is used; D and trimming come from the DNA. The sample table shows a few hundred thousand clones, and over 9.5% are seen once. The top ten hold 0.03% to 0.04% of the sample.

The germline ends are 17 bases apart after V is trimmed by 5 bases and J by 0 bases. CDR1 and CDR2 are drawn from the germline V gene: KGHSH, LQKENI. Reading from cysteine to phenylalanine, the CDR3 counts 17 amino acids. The retained sequence is limited to the CDR3, 51 bases, with the frame set at the first base. Each donor gave one peripheral blood draw, averaging roughly 100 mL, which was collected into heparinised tubes. A BD FACSAria II was used to sort naive, central memory, regulatory and stem cell-like memory CD4+ T cells with a panel that included CD45RO, CCR7, CD25, CD127, CD95 and CD27. A purity above 95% was achieved for all sorted populations. PBMCs were separated immediately by Lymphoprep density gradient centrifugation and were stained directly, without being cultured. So that batch effects would be minimized, each experiment stained and sorted samples in pairs, pairing one healthy donor with one patient.

This sample was taken from a study of beta chain features in type 1 diabetes (dated by TCRdb to between 2018 and 2020). With respect to the entire study: No differences in mean age, gender distribution, total cell number or subset yield were found between patients and healthy donors. A total of under 140,000,000 sorted cells were examined across all samples, and the number of cells per subset was strongly correlated with RNA yield. The study compared the TCRB repertoires of sorted circulating CD4+ T cell subsets in recently diagnosed type 1 diabetes patients with those in matched healthy donors. Naive and central memory subsets were obtained from all 30 or so donors, but regulatory and stem cell-like memory subsets were isolated from only 8 patients and about eight healthy donors.

Broader findings and caveats from the paper: Sequencing cDNA rather than genomic DNA could over-represent highly expressing activated cells, although activation and CD3 levels did not differ between groups. Shorter templates might be favored by PCR, yet because patient and control samples were amplified and corrected together, any such skew would affect both groups equally. A moderate but significant shortening of TCRB CDR3 length was observed in type 1 diabetes patients in all four CD4+ subsets. HLA sub-analyses involved small numbers of individuals, so any influence of HLA type on TCRB rearrangement remained unresolved. Patients with type 1 diabetes made fewer insertions and deleted more nucleotides at VDJ recombination sites, implying thymic rearrangement abnormalities. Naive, central memory and regulatory TCRB repertoires appeared to be more similar among patients than among healthy donors.

This TCR was recovered from a woman younger than 30 in good health. The chain couples TRBV18 to TRBJ2-1; the D segment could be TRBD1, given 5 matching bases. The sequenced material came from naive CD4+ T cells from blood. The cell subset or site tag for this specimen amounts to: true naive CD4+ T cells. The DNA is TGTGCCAGCTCATTCTACCGACAGTTTAGCTCCTACAATGAGCAGTTCTTC. Protein translation: CASSFYRQFSSYNEQFF.